The rows below give T cell receptor beta chains drawn from one sample of a study of control samples from healthy donors and cancer patients. The method was immunoSEQ multiplex PCR; TCRdb's version includes in-frame clones alone and lacks a portion of them. The top ten clones hold approximately 1% of a sample with fewer than 200,000 clones, roughly 95% of them seen once. Sequenced sample: blood. The receptors stem from a woman in her 30s in good health. CDR3s include the opening cysteine and the closing phenylalanine or tryptophan. Each record gives: clone size, J gene, V gene, D gene, CDR3 DNA, CDR3 protein. A D gene is named only where the DNA matches it firmly. A clone size is listed for some rows: how often the clone was seen (once, few, many), or a class if it is expanded.

>.|TRBJ2-7|TRBV5-1|.
TGCGCCAGCAGCTTGGACGGACGTTCCTACGAGCAGTACTTC
CASSLDGRSYEQYF
>.|TRBJ1-2|TRBV7-9|TRBD1
TGTGCCAGCAGCTCGTATCGGGACAGGGGCGATGGCTACACCTTC
CASSSYRDRGDGYTF
>.|TRBJ1-1|TRBV19|.
TGTGCCAGTAGTATGGGCAGGAACACTGAAGCTTTCTTT
CASSMGRNTEAFF
>.|TRBJ2-7|TRBV20-1|TRBD2
TGCAGTGCTAGTAAGAGCGGGAGGGCCGGTGGGTACTACTACGAGCAGTACTTC
CSASKSGRAGGYYYEQYF
>.|TRBJ2-7|TRBV27|.
TGTGCCAGCAGTTTTTCGGGGGGCTCTATCGTGCAGTACTTC
CASSFSGGSIVQYF
>.|TRBJ2-3|TRBV27|.
TGTGCCAGCAGTACACCACCCGAGGTAGATACGCAGTATTTT
CASSTPPEVDTQYF
>.|TRBJ1-6|TRBV28|.
TGTGCCAGCAGTAACCCTGACAGGCGAGATTCACCCCTCCACTTT
CASSNPDRRDSPLHF
>once|TRBJ2-7|TRBV7-6|.
TGTGCCAGCAGCCCCCAATCAGCGGGGGGGACAGGGCGCCACGAGCAGTACTTC
CASSPQSAGGTGRHEQYF
>.|TRBJ1-6|TRBV4-1|.
TGCGCCAGCAGCCAGGGTTGGGGTAATTCACCCCTCCACTTT
CASSQGWGNSPLHF
>.|TRBJ2-6|TRBV20-1|.
TGCAGTCCTCGTGGGGCCAACGTCCTGACTTTC
CSPRGANVLTF
>.|TRBJ2-3|TRBV11-1|.
TGTGCCAGCAGCTTAGCGGCGGGCACAGATACGCAGTATTTT
CASSLAAGTDTQYF
>.|TRBJ1-3|TRBV2|.
TGTGCCAGCAGTGGGACCTCTGGAAACACCATATATTTT
CASSGTSGNTIYF
>once|TRBJ2-3|TRBV7-6|TRBD1
TGTGCCAGCAGCTTAGGGACAGGGGCTACCACAGATACGCAGTATTTT
CASSLGTGATTDTQYF
>.|TRBJ2-7|TRBV4-1|.
TGCGCCAGCAGTACAGCCCAAGGGTACGAGCAGTACTTC
CASSTAQGYEQYF
>.|TRBJ1-5|TRBV24-1|.
TGTGCCACCAGTGGACAGAATAGCAATCAGCCCCAGCATTTT
CATSGQNSNQPQHF
>.|TRBJ1-1|TRBV19|.
TGTGCCAGTAGCGAAACAGGGAGAGGTGAAGCTTTCTTT
CASSETGRGEAFF
>.|TRBJ2-3|TRBV11-1|.
TGTGCCAGCAGCCAGCCGGGACAAAGCACAGATACGCAGTATTTT
CASSQPGQSTDTQYF
>.|TRBJ1-5|TRBV19|.
TGTGCCAGTAGAAAGGGAGAGGACAGCAATCAGCCCCAGCATTTT
CASRKGEDSNQPQHF
>.|TRBJ1-4|TRBV2|.
TGTGCCAGCAGTACCCAGGGTCGACTGTTTTTT
CASSTQGRLFF
>once|TRBJ2-3|TRBV28|.
TGTGCCAGCAGTTTAACGGGGGCACGCACAGATACGCAGTATTTT
CASSLTGARTDTQYF
>.|TRBJ2-7|TRBV30|.
TGTGCCTACAATACAGGGGCGGGATTCGAGCAGTACTTC
CAYNTGAGFEQYF
>once|TRBJ2-3|TRBV28|TRBD2
TGTGCCAGCAGTGCCGCACTAGCGGGGGGAGGAGGTACGCAGTATTTT
CASSAALAGGGGTQYF
>.|TRBJ2-7|TRBV2|.
TGTGCCAGCGATGGGGGGTACGAGCAGTACTTC
CASDGGYEQYF
>.|TRBJ2-1|TRBV29-1|TRBD1
TGCAGCGTTGAAGCAACAGGGGATCTGCACCATGAGCAGTTCTTC
CSVEATGDLHHEQFF
>.|TRBJ2-7|TRBV11-2|TRBD1
TGTGCCAGCAGCTCCTACAGGGGGCGCTACGAGCAGTACTTC
CASSSYRGRYEQYF
>.|TRBJ1-1|TRBV7-9|.
TGTGCCAGCAGCACCTCGGGACATCTGAACACTGAAGCTTTCTTT
CASSTSGHLNTEAFF
>.|TRBJ1-1|TRBV19|.
TGTGCCAGTAGTGAGAGCCAGGGTATCGAAGCTTTCTTT
CASSESQGIEAFF
>once|TRBJ2-3|TRBV19|TRBD1
TGTGCCAGTAGTAGAAGGACAGGGGATACGCAGTATTTT
CASSRRTGDTQYF
>.|TRBJ2-1|TRBV6-5|.
TGTGCCAGCGTCTTGGGGGGGGGCGATGAGCAGTTCTTC
CASVLGGGDEQFF
>.|TRBJ2-3|TRBV3-1/TRBV3-2|TRBD2
TGTGCCAGCAGCCAAGTGGGACTAGCCGCAGATACGCAGTATTTT
CASSQVGLAADTQYF
>.|TRBJ1-2|TRBV6-5|.
TGTGCCAGCAACCTCCGAGGAGACCTTAACTATGGCTACACCTTC
CASNLRGDLNYGYTF
>.|TRBJ1-4|TRBV19|.
TGTGCCAGTAGTAGAGGCGATGCTAATGAAAAACTGTTTTTT
CASSRGDANEKLFF
>.|TRBJ2-3|TRBV5-1|.
TGCGCCAGCAGCTTGGCTTGGATCACAGATACGCAGTATTTT
CASSLAWITDTQYF
>.|TRBJ2-1|TRBV28|TRBD2
TGTGCCAGCATCCCTAGCGGTTTGAGGAATGAGCAATTCTTC
CASIPSGLRNEQFF
>.|TRBJ2-3|TRBV19|TRBD2
TGTGCCAGTAACCGACTAGCGGGAGGAGATACGCAGTATTTT
CASNRLAGGDTQYF
>.|TRBJ2-2|TRBV5-1|.
TGCGCCAGCAGCCAAGGTGGGCAGGCTGAGAACACCGGGGAGCTGTTTTTT
CASSQGGQAENTGELFF
>.|TRBJ1-5|TRBV3-1/TRBV3-2|TRBD1
TGTGCCAGCAGCCAAGATTGGACAGGTGGATCCAATCAGCCCCAGCATTTT
CASSQDWTGGSNQPQHF
>.|TRBJ1-5|TRBV10-3|TRBD1
TGTGCCATCAGTGATGTAGGAACCGGGACAGGGGGCTCTCAGCCCCAGCATTTT
CAISDVGTGTGGSQPQHF
>.|TRBJ1-3|TRBV28|TRBD1
TGTGCCAGCAGTTTACAGGGGGCAAACACCATATATTTT
CASSLQGANTIYF
>.|TRBJ2-3|TRBV5-1|.
TGCGCCAGCAGCCCCCAAGGGGGAGCGGGATCGCAGTATTTT
CASSPQGGAGSQYF
>.|TRBJ2-1|TRBV4-1|TRBD2
TGCGCCAGCAGCCAAGAGACTAGCGGGAGGGCGATTGAGCAGTTCTTC
CASSQETSGRAIEQFF
>.|TRBJ1-6|TRBV6-1|.
TGTGCCAGCAGTGAATTTGGCCTAGTGAATTCACCCCTCCACTTT
CASSEFGLVNSPLHF
>.|TRBJ2-7|TRBV5-1|TRBD1
TGCGCCAGCAGCTTGGGGACAGGGGGCTCCTACGAGCAGTACTTC
CASSLGTGGSYEQYF
>.|TRBJ2-2|TRBV5-6|.
TGTGCCAGCAGCTGGAGTGGCACCGGGGAGCTGTTTTTT
CASSWSGTGELFF
>.|TRBJ1-2|TRBV11-2|.
TGTGCCAGCAGCCTCGACAGCTATGGCTACACCTTC
CASSLDSYGYTF
>.|TRBJ2-2|TRBV12-3/TRBV12-4|TRBD2
TGTGCCACTAGCGGGGGGGCTGGCGGGGAGCTGTTTTTT
CATSGGAGGELFF
>.|TRBJ2-3|TRBV19|TRBD2
TGTGCCAGTAGTATAGTAGGTACTAGCGGGAGTTTGGATACGCAGTATTTT
CASSIVGTSGSLDTQYF
>once|TRBJ1-2|TRBV28|TRBD1
TGTGCCAGCAGGGAGACAGGGTTGGTCTATGGCTACACCTTC
CASRETGLVYGYTF
>.|TRBJ2-2|TRBV13|TRBD1
TGTGCCAGCACCCTCGTCGGGCAGGGGGCGAAGCCGAACACCGGGGAGCTGTTTTTT
CASTLVGQGAKPNTGELFF
>.|TRBJ2-5|TRBV4-1|.
TGCGCCAGCAGCCAAGGCCCCCTAATACAAGGGACCCAGTACTTC
CASSQGPLIQGTQYF
>.|TRBJ1-4|TRBV30|.
TGTGCCTGGAGTAGCGGGCCCCGAAAAACTGAAAAACTGTTTTTT
CAWSSGPRKTEKLFF
>.|TRBJ2-1|TRBV3-1/TRBV3-2|TRBD2
TGTGCCAGCAGCCAAGGGACTAGCGGGGCCAATGAGCAGTTCTTC
CASSQGTSGANEQFF
>.|TRBJ2-5|TRBV14|TRBD1
TGTGCCAGCAGCCAAACGACAGGGGGCTTAGAGACCCAGTACTTC
CASSQTTGGLETQYF
>.|TRBJ2-7|TRBV7-8|.
TGTGCCAGCAGGACGGACAGAGGCCTAAGGAGGGAGCAGTACTTC
CASRTDRGLRREQYF